This passage covers 30 T cell receptor beta chains from one sample sequenced in a study of shared clonotypes between healthy human individuals. Clones were sequenced by immunoSEQ multiplex PCR, and TCRdb holds only the in-frame ones, with some missing. The sample shows approximately 2.5 million clones, 90% to 95% of them seen only once. Source material: naive CD4+ T cells sorted from blood. Subset in this sample: CD45RA+ positively selected. The receptors were gathered from a man younger than 30 in good health.

The chain joins TRBV6-6 to TRBJ2-7; no definite D call. V lost 4 bases to trimming and J lost 1 base, with 14 bases between them. Per germline, CDR1 MNHNY and CDR2 SVGAGI (reference sequence). CDR3 length equals 15 residues. The CDR3 sequence is CASSWSWARSYEQYF. The CDR3 DNA follows: TGTGCCAGCAGTTGGTCCTGGGCCAGATCCTACGAGCAGTACTTC.

The chain combines TRBV27 with TRBJ2-7; TRBD2 matches 8 bases. The CDR3 has 12 amino acids. V was pared by 7 bases and J by 6 bases, with 5 bases of the junction left unmatched. From germline, CDR1 is MNHEY and CDR2 SMNVEV (reference sequence). The CDR3 DNA is TGTGCCAGCACCTCCCGGGGGGGCGAGCAGTACTTC. Amino acid sequence: CASTSRGGEQYF.

This chain links TRBV7-9 with TRBJ1-4; D call uncertain. The CDR3 consists of 14 residues. Germline assignment: CDR1 SEHNR and CDR2 FQNEAQ (reference sequence). Trimming removed 0 bases at V and 7 bases at J, with 9 bases between. The CDR3 protein is CASSLAGRGEKLFF. CDR3 nucleotide sequence: TGTGCCAGCAGCTTAGCCGGACGGGGTGAAAAACTGTTTTTT. The whole variable domain, remainder taken from reference TRBV7-9 and TRBJ1-4, is DTGVSQNPRHKITKRGQNVTFRCDPISEHNRLYWYRQTLGQGPEFLTYFQNEAQLEKSRLLSDRFSAERPKGSFSTLEIQRTEQGDSAMYLCASSLAGRGEKLFFGSGTQLSVL.

The chain combines TRBV5-1 with TRBJ1-2; weak D call: TRBD1 (6 bases). Trimming took 1 base from V and 4 from J, leaving 20 bases between them. Germline V gives CDR1 SGHRS, CDR2 YFSETQ. This CDR3 comprises 17 residues. CDR3 protein: CASSLTPGQSPVYGYTF. CDR3 in DNA: TGCGCCAGCAGCTTGACCCCGGGACAAAGCCCCGTCTATGGCTACACCTTC.

The CDR3 DNA reads TGTGCTAGTGGTTTGCACGCTAAGTCCTACGAGCAGTACTTC. This gives the protein CASGLHAKSYEQYF. The chain combines TRBV12-5 with TRBJ2-7, with D unclear. Trimming took 2 bases from V and 1 from J, leaving 9 bases between them. This CDR3 is 14 amino acids long. The germline gives CDR1 LGHNT, CDR2 FRNRAP.

This chain links TRBV27 with TRBJ2-3; 11 bases are a match to TRBD2. The germline CDR1 and CDR2 sequences are MNHEY and SMNVEV (reference sequence). Unmatched junction bases numbered 7, after V lost 5 bases and J lost 3 bases. This CDR3 spans 16 amino acids. The CDR3 loop is CASSKERLAGTDTQYF. CDR3 DNA sequence: TGTGCCAGCAGTAAAGAACGACTAGCGGGGACAGATACGCAGTATTTT.

In the case of this clone: Other DNA sequences from this sample encode an identical CDR3 as well. This chain uses TRBV2 with TRBJ2-7; maybe TRBD1 (5 bases). Germline V gene data show CDR1 as SNHLY and CDR2 as FYNNEI. V shed 7 bases and J shed 2 bases, with 6 bases lying between them. CDR3 length: 11 amino acids. The CDR3: CASIQAYEQYF. The DNA for the CDR3 is TGTGCCAGCATACAGGCCTACGAGCAGTACTTC.

This sequence joins TRBV7-2 and TRBJ2-5; D possibly corresponds to TRBD1 (6 bases). The germline gives CDR1 SGHTA, CDR2 FQGNSA. Trimming took off 5 bases at V and 2 bases at J, with 12 bases between the two ends. The CDR3 consists of 14 residues. The CDR3 DNA sequence: TGTGCCAGCAGCCCGCCGGACAGACAAGAGACCCAGTACTTC. It specifies CASSPPDRQETQYF.

This clone was seen only once. Here the CDR3 reads CASSYIGTANTEAFF. CDR3 coding DNA: TGTGCCAGCAGTTACATTGGGACAGCGAACACTGAAGCTTTCTTT. The genes are TRBV6-6 and TRBJ1-1; 7 positions match TRBD1. Trimming took 2 bases from V and 1 from J; bases not matched to a gene: 4. CDR1 and CDR2 from the germline V gene are MNHNY and SVGAGI (reference sequence). The CDR3 runs to 15 residues.

This chain connects TRBV10-3 to TRBJ2-1, with 9 bases that match TRBD1. Trimming cost V 6 bases and J 6 bases; bases outside gene matches: 6. CDR1 and CDR2 from the germline V gene are ENHRY and SYGVKD. The CDR3 is 14 residues long. Here the CDR3 DNA reads TGTGCCATCAGAGGACAGGGGCAAGGCAATGAGCAGTTCTTC. Its protein is CAIRGQGQGNEQFF.

This clone was recorded once. The genes are TRBV7-9 and TRBJ2-1; D remains ambiguous. Per germline, CDR1 SEHNR and CDR2 FQNEAQ (reference sequence). Trimming cost V 5 bases and J 9 bases, with 8 bases left between them. This CDR3 is 11 amino acids long. The CDR3 reads CASSISSEQFF. The CDR3 DNA is TGTGCCAGCAGCATCTCTAGTGAGCAGTTCTTC.

Only a few counts were recorded for this clone. In the same sample, other DNA sequences code for this CDR3. The chain employs TRBV30 and TRBJ2-7; D not resolved. Trimming took off 2 bases at V and 0 bases at J, with 5 bases between the two ends. This CDR3 region has 12 residues. Per germline, CDR1 GTSNPN and CDR2 SVGIG (reference sequence). The CDR3 sequence is CAWSRASYEQYF. Written as DNA, the CDR3 is TGTGCCTGGAGTCGAGCCTCCTACGAGCAGTACTTC. Supplemented by reference TRBV30 and TRBJ2-7, the full variable domain reads SQTIHQWPATLVQPVGSPLSLECTVEGTSNPNLYWYRQAAGRGLQLLFYSVGIGQISSEVPQNLSASRPQDRQFILSSKKLLLSDSGFYLCAWSRASYEQYFGPGTRLTVT.

This clone was detected once. The genes are TRBV27 and TRBJ2-5, with D possibly matching TRBD1 (6 bases). CDR3 length equals 13 residues. Trimming removed 6 bases from V and 7 bases from J, with 15 bases in between. Germline V gives CDR1 MNHEY, CDR2 SMNVEV (reference sequence). CDR3: CASRKNRVGTQYF. CDR3 bases: TGTGCCAGCAGAAAAAACAGGGTTGGGACCCAGTACTTC.

This chain connects TRBV19 to TRBJ1-1; D not resolved. The V end lost 8 bases, the J end lost 1 base, and 11 bases lay between the germline ends. The CDR3 has 13 amino acids. Germline V lookup: CDR1 LNHDA, CDR2 SQIVND (reference sequence). The CDR3 sequence: CASGSSGNTEAFF. CDR3 in DNA: TGTGCCAGTGGGTCTTCGGGGAACACTGAAGCTTTCTTT.

The chain couples TRBV7-6 to TRBJ1-3, with 8 nucleotides matching TRBD1. The V gene's germline CDR1 is SGHVS and CDR2 FNYEAQ. The V and J ends lost 1 base and 4 bases, in that order; junction bases with no gene match: 3. This CDR3 comprises 15 residues. The CDR3 nucleotides are TGTGCCAGCAGCTTAGGACAGGGGACCGGAAACACCATATATTTT. Translating gives CASSLGQGTGNTIYF. Full variable domain (outside the CDR3, taken from reference TRBV7-6 and TRBJ1-3): GAGVSQSPRYKVTKRGQDVALRCDPISGHVSLYWYRQALGQGPEFLTYFNYEAQQDKSGLPNDRFSAERPEGSISTLTIQRTEQRDSAMYRCASSLGQGTGNTIYFGEGSWLTVV.

The rearrangement joins TRBV5-1 to TRBJ2-3, with 9 positions matching TRBD2. Germline V gene sequence: CDR1 SGHRS, CDR2 YFSETQ. The CDR3 spans 16 residues. The J segment lost 2 bases and the V segment lost 2 bases, leaving 6 bases of the junction unmatched. The CDR3 nucleotides are TGCGCCAGCAGCTTTGGGCTAGCGGGATACACAGATACGCAGTATTTT. Protein product: CASSFGLAGYTDTQYF.

Details on this clone: Distinct nucleotide sequences in the sample also encode this CDR3. The chain has TRBV28 and TRBJ2-2; 8 positions match TRBD2. This CDR3 is built from 15 residues. The trim removed 6 bases at V and 0 bases at J, leaving 3 bases unmatched. Germline assignment: CDR1 MDHEN and CDR2 SYDVKM. Here the CDR3 reads CASSPGGPNTGELFF. DNA of the CDR3: TGTGCCAGCAGCCCGGGGGGGCCGAACACCGGGGAGCTGTTTTTT.

This sequence joins TRBV7-2 and TRBJ1-5, with D perhaps matching TRBD1 (6 bases). The CDR3 runs 15 residues. Germline V CDR1 and CDR2: SGHTA, FQGNSA. V was pared by 1 base and J by 4 bases, with 11 bases between. CDR3 nucleotide sequence: TGTGCCAGCAGCTTAGACGGGGGCCGTAATCAGCCCCAGCATTTT. Protein: CASSLDGGRNQPQHF.

The rearrangement links TRBV11-2 to TRBJ1-1; TRBD1 might be the D (6 bases). The CDR3 runs 15 residues. Germline loops: CDR1 SGHAT, CDR2 FQNNGV. V was pared by 5 bases and J by 1 base, with 14 bases between. The CDR3, as DNA: TGTGCCAGCAGCCATGGCTCCAGGGGGAACACTGAAGCTTTCTTT. This codes for CASSHGSRGNTEAFF. The entire variable domain, with the rest obtained from reference TRBV11-2 and TRBJ1-1, is as follows: EAGVAQSPRYKIIEKRQSVAFWCNPISGHATLYWYQQILGQGPKLLIQFQNNGVVDDSQLPKDRFSAERLKGVDSTLKIQPAKLEDSAVYLCASSHGSRGNTEAFFGQGTRLTVV.

J is TRBJ1-5 and V is TRBV5-5; 8 nucleotides match TRBD1. The trim removed 3 bases at V and 3 bases at J, leaving 2 bases unmatched. The germline V gene has CDR1 SGHKS and CDR2 YYEKEE (reference sequence). The CDR3 runs to 14 residues. This CDR3 is CASSWGQVNQPQHF. In DNA form, the CDR3 reads TGTGCCAGCAGCTGGGGACAGGTCAATCAGCCCCAGCATTTT.

V is TRBV5-1 and J is TRBJ2-7, with D perhaps matching TRBD1 or TRBD2 (5 bases each). Germline CDR1 is SGHRS and CDR2 is YFSETQ. Trimming took off 4 bases at V and 2 bases at J, with 13 bases between the two ends. The CDR3 is 14 residues long. CDR3 residues: CASSPGAPTYEQYF. The CDR3 DNA follows: TGCGCCAGCAGCCCCGGGGCACCAACCTACGAGCAGTACTTC.

The chain recombines TRBV5-1 with TRBJ2-1; no reliable D call. CDR3 length: 15 amino acids. Germline V gives CDR1 SGHRS, CDR2 YFSETQ. V lost 2 bases and J 5 bases, leaving 14 bases between the germline ends. The CDR3 DNA follows: TGCGCCAGCAGCTTTGTTTCGCAAGGGAACAATGAGCAGTTCTTC. This codes for CASSFVSQGNNEQFF. The whole variable domain, filled in from reference TRBV5-1 and TRBJ2-1, reads KAGVTQTPRYLIKTRGQQVTLSCSPISGHRSVSWYQQTPGQGLQFLFEYFSETQRNKGNFPGRFSGRQFSNSRSEMNVSTLELGDSALYLCASSFVSQGNNEQFFGPGTRLTVL.

This clone was found a few times. The chain employs TRBV5-6 and TRBJ1-6; D not certain. Germline assignment: CDR1 SGHDT and CDR2 YYEEEE. The CDR3 length is 12 residues. The ends were cut back, 3 bases at V and 9 bases at J, with 7 bases in the middle. The CDR3 DNA sequence: TGTGCCAGCAGCTCATCAGCTTCACCCCTCCACTTT. Amino acids: CASSSSASPLHF.

This clone has a single count. The chain carries TRBV6-5 and TRBJ1-1; D perhaps matches TRBD1 (5 bases). Germline CDR1 reads MNHEY; CDR2 reads SVGAGI. This CDR3 is built from 13 residues. Trimming left V 5 bases short and J 4 bases short, with 11 bases between. The CDR3 DNA is TGTGCCAGCAGTACCCGGGGGGTCACTGAAGCTTTCTTT. Amino acids: CASSTRGVTEAFF.

The chain combines TRBV20-1 with TRBJ1-2; D not resolved. V was cut by 5 bases and J by 8 bases, with 9 bases left in between. The CDR3 has 10 residues. Germline-derived CDR1 and CDR2 are DFQATT and SNEGSKA (reference sequence). In DNA form, the CDR3 reads TGCAGTGCTGAGGAGCGGGGCTACACCTTC. Translation: CSAEERGYTF.

This chain uses TRBV5-1 with TRBJ2-7; D uncertain. Germline CDR1 SGHRS, CDR2 YFSETQ. The CDR3 is made up of 13 amino acids. V shed 5 bases and J shed 2 bases, with 11 bases lying between them. CDR3: CASSNSAAYEQYF. The CDR3 DNA reads TGCGCCAGCAGTAATTCGGCAGCCTACGAGCAGTACTTC.

CDR3 amino acids: CASSNGLRTQYF. CDR3 nucleotide sequence: TGTGCCAGCAGCAATGGGTTGAGGACCCAGTACTTC. This chain joins TRBV21-1 and TRBJ2-5. TRBV21-1 is reported as a pseudogene. This CDR3 spans 12 amino acids.

Worth noting for this clone: Within the sample, other DNA sequences also encode this same CDR3. The chain employs TRBV5-1 and TRBJ2-5; TRBD1 agrees at 9 bases. V shed 0 bases, J shed 5 bases, and the junction held 2 bases outside the gene matches. Germline V gene lookup returns CDR1 SGHRS and CDR2 YFSETQ. The CDR3 is 14 amino acids. The CDR3 coding sequence is TGCGCCAGCAGCTTGGACAGGGGGCGGGAGACCCAGTACTTC. Protein sequence: CASSLDRGRETQYF.

In its sample, this clone was seen once. The rearrangement links TRBV9 to TRBJ2-6; D remains ambiguous. V lost 1 base, J lost 0 bases, and 14 bases lay in between. Germline CDR1 is SGDLS and CDR2 is YYNGEE. The CDR3 sequence is 18 residues long. The CDR3 protein is CASSVPRGLSSGANVLTF. The DNA for the CDR3 is TGTGCCAGCAGCGTACCGCGAGGCCTGAGCTCTGGGGCCAACGTCCTGACTTTC.

V usage is TRBV6-5 and J usage is TRBJ1-1; maybe TRBD1 (6 bases). The CDR3 contains 13 residues. Trimming pared 6 bases from V and 1 base from J, leaving 9 bases between. Germline V lookup: CDR1 MNHEY, CDR2 SVGAGI. The CDR3: CASRDRSNTEAFF. The CDR3 DNA reads as TGTGCCAGCAGAGACAGGTCGAACACTGAAGCTTTCTTT.